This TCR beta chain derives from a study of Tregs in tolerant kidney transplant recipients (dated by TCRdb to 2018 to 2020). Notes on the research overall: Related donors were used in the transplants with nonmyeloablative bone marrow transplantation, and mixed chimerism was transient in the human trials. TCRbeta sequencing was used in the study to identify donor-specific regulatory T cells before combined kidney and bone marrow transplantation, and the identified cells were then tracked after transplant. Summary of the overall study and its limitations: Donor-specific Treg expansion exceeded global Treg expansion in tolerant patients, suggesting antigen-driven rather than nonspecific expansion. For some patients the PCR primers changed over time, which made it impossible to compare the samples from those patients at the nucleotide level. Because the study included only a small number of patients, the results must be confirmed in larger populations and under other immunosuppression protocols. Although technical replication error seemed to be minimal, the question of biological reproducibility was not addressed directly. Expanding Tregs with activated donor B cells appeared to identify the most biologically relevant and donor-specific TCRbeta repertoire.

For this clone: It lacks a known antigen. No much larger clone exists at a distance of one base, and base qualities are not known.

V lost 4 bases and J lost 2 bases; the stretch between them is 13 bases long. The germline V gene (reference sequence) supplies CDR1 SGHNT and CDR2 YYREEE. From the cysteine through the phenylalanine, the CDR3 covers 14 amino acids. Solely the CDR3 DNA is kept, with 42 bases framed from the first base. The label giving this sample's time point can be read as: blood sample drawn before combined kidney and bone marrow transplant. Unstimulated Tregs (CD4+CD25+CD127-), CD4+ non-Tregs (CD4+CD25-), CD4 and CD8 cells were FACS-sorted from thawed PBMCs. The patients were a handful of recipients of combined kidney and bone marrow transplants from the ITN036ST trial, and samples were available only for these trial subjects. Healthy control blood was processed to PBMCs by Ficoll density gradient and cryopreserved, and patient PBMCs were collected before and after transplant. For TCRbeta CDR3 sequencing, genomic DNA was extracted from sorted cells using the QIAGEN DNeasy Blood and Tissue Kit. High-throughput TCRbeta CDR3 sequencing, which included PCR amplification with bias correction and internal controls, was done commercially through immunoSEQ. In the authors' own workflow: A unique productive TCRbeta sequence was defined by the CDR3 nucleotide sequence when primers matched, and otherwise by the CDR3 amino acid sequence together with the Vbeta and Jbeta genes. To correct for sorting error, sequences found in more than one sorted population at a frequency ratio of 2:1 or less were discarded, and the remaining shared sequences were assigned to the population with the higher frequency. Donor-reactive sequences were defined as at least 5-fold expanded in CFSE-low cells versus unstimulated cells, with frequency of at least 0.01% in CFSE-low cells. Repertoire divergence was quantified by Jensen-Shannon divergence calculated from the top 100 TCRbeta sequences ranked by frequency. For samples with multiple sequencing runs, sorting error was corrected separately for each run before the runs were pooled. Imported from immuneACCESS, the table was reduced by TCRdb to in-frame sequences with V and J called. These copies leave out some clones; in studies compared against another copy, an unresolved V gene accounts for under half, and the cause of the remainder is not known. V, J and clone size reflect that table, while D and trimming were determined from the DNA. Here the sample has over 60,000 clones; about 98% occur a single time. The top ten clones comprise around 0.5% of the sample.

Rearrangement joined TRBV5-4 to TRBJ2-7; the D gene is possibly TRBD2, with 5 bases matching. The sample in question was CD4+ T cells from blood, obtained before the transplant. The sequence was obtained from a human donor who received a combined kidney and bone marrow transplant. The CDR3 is CASSTGIIPYEQYF. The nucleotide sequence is TGTGCCAGCAGCACCGGGATTATCCCCTACGAGCAGTACTTC.